A selection of T cell receptor beta chains follows, all from one sample in a study of post-analysis software for immune sequencing data. TCRdb redid the calling of the PCR reads with MiXCR, one entry per CDR3 protein. The data hold fewer than 550,000 distinct CDR3 sequences, with around 36% observed a single time. Sequenced: blood. All receptors derive from a girl aged 2-17 years with multiple sclerosis. CDR3s include the opening cysteine and the closing phenylalanine or tryptophan. Fields, in order: clone size, J gene, V gene, D gene, CDR3 DNA, CDR3 protein. A D gene is named only where the DNA matches it firmly. Expanded clones get a size class; other rows say once, few or many, or leave the size out.

>NA|TRBJ1-2|TRBV29-1|TRBD1
TGCAGCGTGATTACAGGGGAAGATAACTATGGCTACACCTTC
CSVITGEDNYGYTF
>few|TRBJ1-2|TRBV5-1|TRBD1
TGCGCCAGCAGCTTGGAGGGACAGGTCCGTCTCTATGGCTACACCTTC
CASSLEGQVRLYGYTF
>NA|TRBJ2-5|TRBV12-3/TRBV12-4|NA
TGTGCCAGCAGTTATGGAGCGCGGGGAGATACCCAGTACTTC
CASSYGARGDTQYF
>NA|TRBJ2-5|TRBV29-1|NA
TGCAGCGTTGGACGGATGCAAGAGACCCAGTACTTC
CSVGRMQETQYF
>few|TRBJ2-5|TRBV20-1|NA
TGCAGTGCTTCCCCTCCCAGGGGACAAGAGACCCAGTACTTC
CSASPPRGQETQYF
>NA|TRBJ2-3|TRBV6-5|TRBD2
TGTGCCAGCAGCCTGACTAGCGGGGGCAACACAGATACGCAGTATTTT
CASSLTSGGNTDTQYF
>few|TRBJ2-5|TRBV20-1|NA
TGCAGTGCCAGAAGTGGAATCTCCGTGGAGACCCAGTACTTC
CSARSGISVETQYF
>NA|TRBJ1-2|TRBV15|NA
TGTGCCACCAGCATCACGGGACTTAACTATGGCTACACCTTC
CATSITGLNYGYTF
>few|TRBJ2-1|TRBV9|TRBD2
TGTGCCAGCAGCGTCACCAGACTAGCGGGGGCTCGGGATGAGCAGTTCTTC
CASSVTRLAGARDEQFF
>many|TRBJ2-1|TRBV20-1|NA
TGCAGTGCTAGAACCTCTTACAATGAGCAGTTCTTC
CSARTSYNEQFF
>NA|TRBJ2-1|TRBV9|NA
TGTGCCAGCAGCGTAGATATGGGGCCCAGGTTCTTC
CASSVDMGPRFF
>NA|TRBJ1-4|TRBV6-1|NA
TGTGCCAGCAGAGATGCGAGGGGGGTATCTAATGAAAAACGGTTTTTT
CASRDARGVSNEKRFF
>NA|TRBJ2-6|TRBV5-1|TRBD1
TGCGCCAGCAGCCCGGACAGGGAATTTTCTGGGGCCAACGTCCTGACTTTC
CASSPDREFSGANVLTF
>NA|TRBJ2-5|TRBV7-6|NA
TGTGCCAGCAGCTTAGAACGGCTGCAAGAGACCCAGTACTTC
CASSLERLQETQYF
>few|TRBJ2-7|TRBV9|NA
TGTGCCAGCAGCGTAGAGCCGTCCCACGAGCAGTACTTC
CASSVEPSHEQYF
>NA|TRBJ2-1|TRBV4-2|TRBD2
TGTGCCAGCAGCCAAGCTCCAGCGGGGGGCTACAATGAGCAGTTCTTC
CASSQAPAGGYNEQFF
>NA|TRBJ2-3|TRBV5-1|TRBD2
TGCGCCAGCAGCTCACGACTAGCGGGGGGGCCCTCAGATACGCAGTATTTT
CASSSRLAGGPSDTQYF
>NA|TRBJ2-7|TRBV20-1|NA
TGCAGTGCTATGTTCGCGGGGACGGGAGAGCAGTACTTC
CSAMFAGTGEQYF